This TCR beta chain appears in the sequencing data of a study of tumor and adjacent non-tumor tissue in lung cancer. Study overall: The patients, roughly 10 men and a few women, were about 30 to 85 with stage I to III disease. On average, productive TCRbeta reads reached roughly 3.9 million per sample. Overall study results and limits: Compared with tumor, normal lung showed significantly lower TCR diversity. Normal lung showed higher cumulative top 100 clone frequency than tumor.

As for this clonotype: What it binds is unknown.

This sample's RNA came from whole unsorted tissue. There are 13 residues in the CDR3. Germline loops: CDR1 MNHNS, CDR2 SASEGT. A modified ARM-PCR protocol with three rounds of nested PCR amplified TCRbeta. TCRdb re-called the multiplex PCR reads through MiXCR, storing one row per CDR3 protein. There are under 150,000 distinct CDR3 sequences in the sample; about 71% occur only once, and 15% to 20% lies in the top ten. This sequence was found in a man in his sixties with small cell lung cancer. The chain employs TRBV6-1 and TRBJ2-7; D is uncertain. Source material: lung tumor tissue. The CDR3 DNA reads as TGTGCCAGCAGCTCCTACCCAGCATACGGGCAGTACGTC. It yields the protein CASSSYPAYGQYV.